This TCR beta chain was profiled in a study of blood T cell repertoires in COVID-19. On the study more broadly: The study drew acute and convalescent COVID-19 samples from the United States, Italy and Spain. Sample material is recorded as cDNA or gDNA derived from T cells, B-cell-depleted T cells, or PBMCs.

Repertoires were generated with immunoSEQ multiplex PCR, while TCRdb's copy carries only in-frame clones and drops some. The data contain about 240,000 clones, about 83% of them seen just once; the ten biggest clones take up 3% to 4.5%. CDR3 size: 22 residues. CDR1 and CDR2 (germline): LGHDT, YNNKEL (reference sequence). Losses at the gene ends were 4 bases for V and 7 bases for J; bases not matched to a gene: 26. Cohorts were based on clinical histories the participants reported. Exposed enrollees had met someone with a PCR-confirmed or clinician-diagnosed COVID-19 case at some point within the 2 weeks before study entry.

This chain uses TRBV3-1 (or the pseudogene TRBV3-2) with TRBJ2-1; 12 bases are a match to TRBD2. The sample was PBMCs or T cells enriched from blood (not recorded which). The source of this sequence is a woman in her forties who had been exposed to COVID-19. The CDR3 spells CASSPYPLGSARLAGAWNEQFF. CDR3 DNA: TGTGCCAGCAGCCCCTACCCCCTCGGTTCAGCGCGACTAGCGGGGGCTTGGAATGAGCAGTTCTTC.